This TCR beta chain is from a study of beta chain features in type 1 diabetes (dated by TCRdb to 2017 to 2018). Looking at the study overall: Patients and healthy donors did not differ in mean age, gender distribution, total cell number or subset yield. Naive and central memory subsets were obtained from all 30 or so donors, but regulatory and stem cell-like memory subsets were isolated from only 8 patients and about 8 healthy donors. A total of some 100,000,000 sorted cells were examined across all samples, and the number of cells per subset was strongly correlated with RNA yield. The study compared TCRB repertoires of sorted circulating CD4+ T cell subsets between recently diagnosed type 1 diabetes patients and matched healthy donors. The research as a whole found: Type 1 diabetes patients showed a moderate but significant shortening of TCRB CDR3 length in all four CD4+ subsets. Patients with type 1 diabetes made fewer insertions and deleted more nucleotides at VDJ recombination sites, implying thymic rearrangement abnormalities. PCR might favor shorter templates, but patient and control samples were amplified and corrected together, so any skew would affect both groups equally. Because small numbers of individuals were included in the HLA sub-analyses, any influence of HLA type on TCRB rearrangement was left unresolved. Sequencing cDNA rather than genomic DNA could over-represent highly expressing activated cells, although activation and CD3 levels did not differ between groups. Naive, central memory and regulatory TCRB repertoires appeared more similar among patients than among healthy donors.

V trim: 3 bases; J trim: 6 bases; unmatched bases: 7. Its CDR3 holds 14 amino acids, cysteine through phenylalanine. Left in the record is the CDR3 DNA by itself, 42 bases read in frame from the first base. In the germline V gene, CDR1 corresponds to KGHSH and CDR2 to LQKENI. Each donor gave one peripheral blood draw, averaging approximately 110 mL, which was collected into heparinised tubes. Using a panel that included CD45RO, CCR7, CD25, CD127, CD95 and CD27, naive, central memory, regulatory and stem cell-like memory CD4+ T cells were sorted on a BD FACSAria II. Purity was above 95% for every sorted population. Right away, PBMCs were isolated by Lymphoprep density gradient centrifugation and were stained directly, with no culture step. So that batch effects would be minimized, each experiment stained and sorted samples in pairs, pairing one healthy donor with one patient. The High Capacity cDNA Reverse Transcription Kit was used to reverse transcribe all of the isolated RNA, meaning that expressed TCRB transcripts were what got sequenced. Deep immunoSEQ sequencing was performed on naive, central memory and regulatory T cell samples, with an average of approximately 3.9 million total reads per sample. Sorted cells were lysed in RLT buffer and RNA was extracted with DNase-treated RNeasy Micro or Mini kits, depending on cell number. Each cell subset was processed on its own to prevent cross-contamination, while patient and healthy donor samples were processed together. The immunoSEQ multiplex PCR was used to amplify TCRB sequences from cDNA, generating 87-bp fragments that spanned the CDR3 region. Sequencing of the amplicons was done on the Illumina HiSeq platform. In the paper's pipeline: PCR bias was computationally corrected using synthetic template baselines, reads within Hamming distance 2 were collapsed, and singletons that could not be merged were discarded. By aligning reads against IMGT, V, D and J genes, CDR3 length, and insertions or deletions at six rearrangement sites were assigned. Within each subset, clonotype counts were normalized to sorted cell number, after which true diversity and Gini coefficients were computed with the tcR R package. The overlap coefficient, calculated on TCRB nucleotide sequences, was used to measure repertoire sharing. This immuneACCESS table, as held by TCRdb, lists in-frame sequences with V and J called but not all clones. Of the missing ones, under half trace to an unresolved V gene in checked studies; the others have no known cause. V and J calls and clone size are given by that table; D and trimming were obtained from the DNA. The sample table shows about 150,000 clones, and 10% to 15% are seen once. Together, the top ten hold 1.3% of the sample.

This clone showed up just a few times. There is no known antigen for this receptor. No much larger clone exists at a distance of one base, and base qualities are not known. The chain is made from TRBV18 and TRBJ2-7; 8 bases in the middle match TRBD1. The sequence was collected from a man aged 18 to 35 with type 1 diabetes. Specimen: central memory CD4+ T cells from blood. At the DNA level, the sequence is TGTGCCAGCTCACCCTCGGTGACAGGGGCCGAGCAGTACTTC. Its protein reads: CASSPSVTGAEQYF.